The clone carrying this T cell receptor (beta chain) was recorded many times. The source of the sample is a study of metastatic and nonmetastatic thyroid tumors. The overall study: Comparison of repertoires was carried out across blood and tumor or nodule tissue from malignant and benign thyroid patients.

Thyroid surgery took place with no prior treatment in any patient. V lost 0 bases and J lost 2, with 8 bases in between. The germline CDR1 and CDR2 sequences are SGDLS and YYNGEE. CDR3 length equals 14 residues. TCRdb re-called the PCR reads with MiXCR. The profile shows over 25,000 clones, roughly 4% of them singletons. V is TRBV9 and J is TRBJ1-2, with no clear D. Sequencing was done on a sample of blood. This clonotype originated in a female donor with papillary thyroid cancer or a benign thyroid nodule (not recorded which). Some clones in this sample may be carry-over from other donors' samples. The CDR3, as DNA: TGTGCCAGCAGCGTAGATACGGCCAACTATGGCTACACCTTC. Protein: CASSVDTANYGYTF.